Following are 18 T cell receptor beta chains from one sample sequenced in a study of blood T cell repertoires in COVID-19. Assay: immunoSEQ multiplex PCR; the TCRdb copy retains only in-frame clones and omits some. The sample lists under 40,000 clones, 85% seen once, with more than 12% in the top ten. The specimen was peripheral blood. Source of these receptors: a human donor with acute or convalescent COVID-19. The donor label of this sample is uncertain.

The J gene is TRBJ2-5, the V gene TRBV7-2; tentative D call: TRBD2 (6 bases). V lost 7 bases to trimming and J lost 1 base, with 10 bases between them. Germline lookup yields CDR1 SGHTA and CDR2 FQGNSA. CDR3 length: 13 residues. The CDR3 loop is CASTSALQETQYF. The CDR3 DNA follows: TGTGCCAGCACTAGCGCCCTCCAAGAGACCCAGTACTTC. The variable domain in full, with the rest retrieved from reference TRBV7-2 and TRBJ2-5, is GAGVSQSPSNKVTEKGKDVELRCDPISGHTALYWYRQSLGQGLEFLIYFQGNSAPDKSGLPSDRFSAERTGGSVSTLTIQRTQQEDSAVYLCASTSALQETQYFGPGTRLLVL.

This clone appeared a few times. The rearrangement uses TRBV13 and TRBJ1-2, with no clear D. Germline assignment: CDR1 PRHDT and CDR2 FYEKMQ (reference sequence). The CDR3 is made up of 13 amino acids. With 1 base removed from V and 7 bases from J, the gap between germline ends came to 10 bases. CDR3 sequence: CASSLDGDPGYTF. The DNA for the CDR3 is TGTGCCAGCAGCTTAGACGGAGATCCTGGCTACACCTTC. Based on the CDR3 plus reference TRBV13 and TRBJ1-2, the full variable domain is AAGVIQSPRHLIKEKRETATLKCYPIPRHDTVYWYQQGPGQDPQFLISFYEKMQSDKGSIPDRFSAQQFSDYHSELNMSSLELGDSALYFCASSLDGDPGYTFGSGTRLTVV.

V and J are TRBV9 and TRBJ1-2; no reliable D call. CDR1 and CDR2 from the germline V gene are SGDLS and YYNGEE. This CDR3 is 15 amino acids long. V was shortened by 0 bases and J by 2 bases, with 11 bases between the two germline ends. The CDR3 here is CASSVAIGVNYGYTF. In DNA, the CDR3 is TGTGCCAGCAGCGTAGCGATCGGGGTGAACTATGGCTACACCTTC.

The chain carries TRBV24-1 and TRBJ2-3; possibly TRBD1 for D (5 bases). Trimming shortened V by 9 bases and J by 4 bases, and 25 bases separated the two germline ends. This CDR3 is built from 17 residues. Germline CDR1 reads KGHDR; CDR2 reads SFDVKD. The CDR3 region has the DNA TGTGCCACCCACGGGCGAATTGGGGCGTCCCCTGCAGATACGCAGTATTTT. Protein sequence: CATHGRIGASPADTQYF.

The gene calls are TRBV11-3 and TRBJ1-1; the D gene is possibly TRBD1 (6 bases). CDR1 and CDR2 (germline): SGHNT, YENEEA. CDR3 size: 15 residues. The V and J ends lost 4 bases and 5 bases respectively, with 17 bases between them. The CDR3 sequence is CASSSGEGVGTEAFF. DNA for the CDR3: TGTGCCAGCAGCTCCGGGGAGGGGGTGGGAACTGAAGCTTTCTTT.

This rearrangement joins TRBV11-2 to TRBJ1-1; TRBD1 aligns across 8 bases. The CDR3 consists of 16 residues. Germline V CDR1 and CDR2: SGHAT, FQNNGV. The ends lost 5 bases at V and 4 bases at J; junction bases unmatched: 12. CDR3 sequence (DNA): TGTGCCAGCAGCCCTCGGACAGGGAGGTTATCCACTGAAGCTTTCTTT. It specifies CASSPRTGRLSTEAFF.

This clone came up once. This rearrangement joins TRBV4-3 to TRBJ2-2; a weak D match, TRBD2 (5 bases). V was cut by 0 bases and J by 5 bases, with 7 bases left in between. This CDR3 contains 14 residues. Per the germline V gene, CDR1 is LGHNA and CDR2 is YSLEER. Written as DNA, the CDR3 is TGCGCCAGCAGCCAAGATTCGGGGACCGGGGAGCTGTTTTTT. Encoded protein: CASSQDSGTGELFF.

The genes are TRBV4-3 and TRBJ2-7, with TRBD2 matching over 9 bases. Germline V gives CDR1 LGHNA, CDR2 YSLEER. The CDR3 is 15 residues long. V was pared by 0 bases and J by 5 bases, with 5 bases of the junction left unmatched. CDR3 nucleotides: TGCGCCAGCAGCCAAGATAGGCGGGAGGGTCACGAGCAGTACTTC. Protein product: CASSQDRREGHEQYF.

This chain joins TRBV19 and TRBJ1-1; D perhaps matches TRBD1 (6 bases). Germline lookup yields CDR1 LNHDA and CDR2 SQIVND (reference sequence). The CDR3 sequence is 14 residues long. Trimming stripped 6 bases from V and 2 bases from J, with 13 bases between. DNA for the CDR3: TGTGCCAGTAGGGCCTTAGGGGGAAACACTGAAGCTTTCTTT. It encodes CASRALGGNTEAFF.

The chain is built from TRBV7-8 and TRBJ1-2, with 7 bases matching TRBD1. The J segment lost 6 bases and the V segment lost 4 bases, leaving 8 bases of the junction unmatched. This CDR3 region has 14 residues. From germline, CDR1 is SGHVS and CDR2 FQNEAQ. The CDR3 region is CASSSTRDSHGYTF. The CDR3, as DNA: TGTGCCAGCAGCTCTACCCGGGACAGCCATGGCTACACCTTC.

This chain links TRBV19 with TRBJ1-6; 8 nucleotides agree with TRBD1. CDR1 and CDR2 from the germline V gene are LNHDA and SQIVND (reference sequence). The CDR3 totals 15 residues. Trimming cost V 4 bases and J 9 bases; bases outside gene matches: 8. In nucleotides, the CDR3 is TGTGCCAGTAGTAGGGGACAGGACTTTGGTTCACCCCTCCACTTT. The encoded protein is CASSRGQDFGSPLHF. Complete variable domain (other parts from reference TRBV19 and TRBJ1-6): DGGITQSPKYLFRKEGQNVTLSCEQNLNHDAMYWYRQDPGQGLRLIYYSQIVNDFQKGDIAEGYSVSREKKESFPLTVTSAQKNPTAFYLCASSRGQDFGSPLHFGNGTRLTVT.

The genes are TRBV4-3 and TRBJ1-3; D is uncertain. In germline, CDR1 is LGHNA, CDR2 YSLEER. The CDR3 has 14 residues. V gave up 4 bases and J gave up 7 bases, with 14 bases separating them. As DNA, the CDR3 is TGCGCCAGCAGCCTCCTCCCTAGGGAGAACACCATATATTTT. Translating it yields CASSLLPRENTIYF.

This clone appeared a single time. The V gene is TRBV4-3, the J gene TRBJ1-1; a possible D gene is TRBD1 (5 bases). From germline, CDR1 is LGHNA and CDR2 YSLEER. The CDR3 runs to 13 residues. Trimming left V 0 bases short and J 10 bases short, with 12 bases between. This chain's CDR3 is CASSQDRGGAAFF. The CDR3 region has the DNA TGCGCCAGCAGCCAAGATCGGGGGGGAGCAGCTTTCTTT.

The chain recombines TRBV5-6 with TRBJ1-6, with D possibly being TRBD1 (5 bases). The germline gives CDR1 SGHDT, CDR2 YYEEEE. This CDR3 is 18 amino acids long. V lost 0 bases and J 10 bases, leaving 23 bases between the germline ends. CDR3 region: CASSLGEGSREGGSPLHF. The CDR3 DNA reads as TGTGCCAGCAGCTTGGGAGAGGGAAGCAGGGAAGGAGGGTCACCCCTCCACTTT. The whole variable domain, remainder taken from reference TRBV5-6 and TRBJ1-6, is DAGVTQSPTHLIKTRGQQVTLRCSPKSGHDTVSWYQQALGQGPQFIFQYYEEEERQRGNFPDRFSGHQFPNYSSELNVNALLLGDSALYLCASSLGEGSREGGSPLHFGNGTRLTVT.

The chain recombines TRBV7-2 with TRBJ1-5, with a tentative D call TRBD1 (6 bases). The CDR3 contains 16 residues. Germline-derived CDR1 and CDR2 are SGHTA and FQGNSA. Trimming pared 4 bases from V and 0 bases from J, leaving 13 bases between. In DNA, the CDR3 is TGTGCCAGCAGCTCGACAGGTTATTATAGCAATCAGCCCCAGCATTTT. This translates into CASSSTGYYSNQPQHF.

The chain recombines TRBV27 with TRBJ1-2; 7 bases match TRBD1. V was clipped by 6 bases and J by 1 base; unmatched bases: 14. The CDR3 is 17 residues long. The V gene's germline CDR1 is MNHEY and CDR2 SMNVEV (reference sequence). CDR3 amino acids: CASRLTGERSLNYGYTF. In DNA, the CDR3 is TGTGCCAGCAGACTAACAGGGGAAAGAAGTCTTAACTATGGCTACACCTTC.

In its sample, this clone was seen once. CDR3 in amino acids: CASSPGLDDTDTQYF. DNA for the CDR3: TGTGCCAGCAGCCCGGGACTAGACGACACAGATACGCAGTATTTT. The chain carries TRBV11-3 and TRBJ2-3; 8 positions agree with TRBD2. The CDR3 has 15 residues. V lost 5 bases to trimming and J lost 2 bases; unmatched junction nucleotides: 6. The V gene's germline CDR1 is SGHNT and CDR2 YENEEA.

The chain joins TRBV30 to TRBJ2-7; a weak D match, TRBD2 (6 bases). This CDR3 contains 13 residues. The V end was cut by 0 bases, the J end by 6 bases, with 12 bases between. Germline V gene data show CDR1 as GTSNPN and CDR2 as SVGIG (reference sequence). The CDR3 spells CAWSVRSGLEQYF. As DNA, the CDR3 is TGTGCCTGGAGTGTACGGAGCGGGCTCGAGCAGTACTTC.